Below, one T cell receptor beta chain is given with its context. Its antigen has not been determined. No base quality information exists; no much larger clone differs at one position. This entry belongs to a study of blood T cell repertoires in COVID-19 (dated by TCRdb to 2020 to 2021). For context, the study as a whole: Collaborator samples came from the United States, Italy and Spain and covered acute and convalescent phases of COVID-19. The prospective study material was composed of cDNA or gDNA derived from T cells, B-cell-depleted T cells, or PBMCs. The dataset comprised deeply sampled blood TCRbeta repertoires from subjects exposed to, actively infected with, or recovered from COVID-19. The repertoires were released in a freely available public database meant as a resource for research on the immune response to SARS-CoV-2. Samples came from the ongoing ImmuneRACE study (first 160 participants) plus 1,254 subjects from 6 global collaborators. A de-identified subject ID, COVID-19 status, age in years and sex were almost always included in the sample metadata. Where available, HLA class I and class II types were taken from metadata supplied by the sample provider and were not determined by assay-based typing. The paper's findings and limits, for the study overall: The amount of clinical and demographic metadata varied by source and participant and was provided uncurated.

TCRbeta CDR3 regions were amplified from genomic DNA using the immunoSEQ Assay, a bias-controlled multiplex PCR. As for the authors' bioinformatics: The number of nucleated cells in each sample was estimated by amplification of reference gene primers within the assay. Sequence reads were collapsed and filtered to measure the absolute abundance of every unique TCRbeta CDR3 rearrangement. For each sample, productive Simpson clonality was calculated by taking the square root of Simpson's diversity index across productive rearrangements. TCRdb stores this immuneACCESS table with in-frame sequences only. Part of the clones is absent; in the studies checked, under half of the shortfall reflects unresolved V genes, and no reason is known for the rest. V, J and clone size are those of that table, while D and trimming were read from the DNA. Within this sample are 130,000 to 150,000 clones, with 80% to 90% of them counted one time only. The ten largest clones capture about 8% of the sample.

Its CDR3 holds 16 amino acids, cysteine through phenylalanine. The only DNA kept is the CDR3, 48 bases in frame from the first base. V ends up 4 bases short and J 7 bases short, with an unmatched junction base count of 11. Looking up the germline V gene yields CDR1 SNHLY and CDR2 FYNNEI. At one collaborating source in Seattle, patients were enrolled during active infection and were followed longitudinally through the course of disease. Collaborating institutions collected whole blood in K2EDTA tubes following their own protocols. For TCRbeta analysis, collaborators shipped samples as frozen whole blood, isolated PBMCs, or DNA extracted from either of those sample types.

The source is a woman between 55 and 75 years old with COVID-19, enrolled during active disease. This chain joins TRBV2 to TRBJ1-5; a stretch of 9 junction bases matches TRBD1. Source material: peripheral blood. The bases are TGTGCCAGCAGTGGCCGCCGGGACAGGGAATCCCAGCCCCAGCATTTT. Its translation is CASSGRRDRESQPQHF.